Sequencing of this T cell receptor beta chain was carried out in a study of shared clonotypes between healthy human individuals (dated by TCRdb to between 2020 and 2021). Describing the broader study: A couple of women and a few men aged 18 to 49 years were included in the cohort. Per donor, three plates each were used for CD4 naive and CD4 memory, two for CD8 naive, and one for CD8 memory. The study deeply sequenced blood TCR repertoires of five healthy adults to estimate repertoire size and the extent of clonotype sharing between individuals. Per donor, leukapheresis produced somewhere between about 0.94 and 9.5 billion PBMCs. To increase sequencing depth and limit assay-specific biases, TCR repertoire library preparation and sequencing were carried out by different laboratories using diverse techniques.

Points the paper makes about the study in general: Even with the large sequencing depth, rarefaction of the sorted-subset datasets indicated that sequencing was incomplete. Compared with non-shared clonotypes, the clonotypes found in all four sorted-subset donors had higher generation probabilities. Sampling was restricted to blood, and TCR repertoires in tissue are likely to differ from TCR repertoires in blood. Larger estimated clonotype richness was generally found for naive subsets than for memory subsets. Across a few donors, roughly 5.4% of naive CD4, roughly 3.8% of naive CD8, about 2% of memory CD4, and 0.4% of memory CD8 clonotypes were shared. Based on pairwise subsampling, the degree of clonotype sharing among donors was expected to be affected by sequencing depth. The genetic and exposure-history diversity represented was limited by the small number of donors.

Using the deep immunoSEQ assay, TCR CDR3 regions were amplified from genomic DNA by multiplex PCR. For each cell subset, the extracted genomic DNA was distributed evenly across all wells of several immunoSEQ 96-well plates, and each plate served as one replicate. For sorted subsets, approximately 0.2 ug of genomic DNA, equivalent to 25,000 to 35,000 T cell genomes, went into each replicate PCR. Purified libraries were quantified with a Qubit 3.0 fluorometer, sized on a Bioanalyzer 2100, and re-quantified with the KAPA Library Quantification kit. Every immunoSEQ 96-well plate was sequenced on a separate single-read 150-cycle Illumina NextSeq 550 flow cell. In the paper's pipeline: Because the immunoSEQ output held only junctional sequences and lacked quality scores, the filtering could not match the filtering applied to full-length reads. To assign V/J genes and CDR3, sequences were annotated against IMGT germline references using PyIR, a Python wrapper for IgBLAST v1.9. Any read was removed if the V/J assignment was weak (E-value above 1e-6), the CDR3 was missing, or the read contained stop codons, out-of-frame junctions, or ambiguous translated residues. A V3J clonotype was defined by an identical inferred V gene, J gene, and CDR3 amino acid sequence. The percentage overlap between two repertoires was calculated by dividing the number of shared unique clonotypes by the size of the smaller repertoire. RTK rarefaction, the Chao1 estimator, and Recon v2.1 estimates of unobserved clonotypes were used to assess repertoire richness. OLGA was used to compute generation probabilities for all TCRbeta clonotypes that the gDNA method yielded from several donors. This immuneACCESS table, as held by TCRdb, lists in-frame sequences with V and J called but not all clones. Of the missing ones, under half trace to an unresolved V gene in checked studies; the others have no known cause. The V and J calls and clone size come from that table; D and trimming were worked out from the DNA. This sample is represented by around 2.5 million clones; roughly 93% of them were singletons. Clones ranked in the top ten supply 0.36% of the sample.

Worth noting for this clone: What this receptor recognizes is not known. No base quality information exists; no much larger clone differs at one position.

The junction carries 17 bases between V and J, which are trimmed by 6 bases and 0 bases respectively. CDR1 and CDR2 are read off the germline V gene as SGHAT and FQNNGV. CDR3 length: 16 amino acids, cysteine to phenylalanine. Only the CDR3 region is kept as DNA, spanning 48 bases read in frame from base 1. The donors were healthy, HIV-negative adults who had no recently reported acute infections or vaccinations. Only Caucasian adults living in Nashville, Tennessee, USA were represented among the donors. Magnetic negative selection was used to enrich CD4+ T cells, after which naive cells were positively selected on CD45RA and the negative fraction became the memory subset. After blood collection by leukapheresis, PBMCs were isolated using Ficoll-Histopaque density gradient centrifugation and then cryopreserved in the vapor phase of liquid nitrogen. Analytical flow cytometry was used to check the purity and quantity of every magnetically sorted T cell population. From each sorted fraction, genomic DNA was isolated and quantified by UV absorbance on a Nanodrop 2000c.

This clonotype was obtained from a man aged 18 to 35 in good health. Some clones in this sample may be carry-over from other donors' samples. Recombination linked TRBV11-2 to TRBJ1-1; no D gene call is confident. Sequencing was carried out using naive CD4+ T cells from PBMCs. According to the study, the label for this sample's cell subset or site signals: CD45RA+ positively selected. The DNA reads TGTGCCAGCAGGCGTCCGGGTGGAGGCATGAACACTGAAGCTTTCTTT. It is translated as CASRRPGGGMNTEAFF.